Below, 30 T cell receptor beta chains from the same sample are listed, as sequenced in a study of Tregs in tolerant kidney transplant recipients. Their recognized antigens are unknown. Profiled with immunoSEQ multiplex PCR; TCRdb holds only in-frame clones, not every one. The top ten hold about 0.36% of the sample, which has 35,000 to 50,000 clones, around 95% seen once. Sequencing used Tregs from blood cultured with allogeneic cells. Receptors were obtained from a human donor in good health.

V gene TRBV19 combines with J gene TRBJ2-7; 7 bases agree with TRBD2. This CDR3 contains 14 residues. V trimming: 3 bases; J trimming: 6 bases; junction bases outside the gene matches: 8. CDR1 is LNHDA and CDR2 is SQIVND in the germline V gene (reference sequence). CDR3 sequence: CASSMGRAVSEQYF. Here the CDR3 DNA reads TGTGCCAGTAGTATGGGGAGGGCAGTGTCCGAGCAGTACTTC.

This clone was detected once. The rearrangement links TRBV18 to TRBJ2-3, with no clear D. Trimming took 3 bases from V and 3 from J, leaving 13 bases between them. Per germline, CDR1 KGHSH and CDR2 LQKENI. The CDR3 length is 15 residues. The CDR3 nucleotides read TGTGCCAGCTCACCGTTCCATCCTGGGACAGATACGCAGTATTTT. This codes for CASSPFHPGTDTQYF.

This chain uses TRBV27 with TRBJ2-1, with a tentative D call TRBD1 (6 bases). Germline V gene sequence: CDR1 MNHEY, CDR2 SMNVEV (reference sequence). The CDR3 extends over 12 amino acids. Trimming removed 10 bases from V and 10 bases from J, with 17 bases in between. In DNA form, the CDR3 reads TGTGCCACCACGTCGCAGGGGTTCGAGCAGTTCTTC. This translates into CATTSQGFEQFF.

This chain links TRBV7-6 with TRBJ2-5; weak D call: TRBD1 (6 bases). CDR1 is SGHVS, CDR2 FNYEAQ, per germline. This CDR3 is 15 amino acids long. The V end was cut by 4 bases, the J end by 6 bases, with 18 bases between. Here the CDR3 reads CASSYSPTGTKTQYF. The CDR3, as DNA: TGTGCCAGCAGCTACTCCCCGACAGGAACAAAGACCCAGTACTTC.

V gene TRBV5-1 combines with J gene TRBJ2-2; the D is unclear. The germline CDR1 and CDR2 sequences are SGHRS and YFSETQ. CDR3 length: 15 amino acids. V was clipped by 0 bases and J by 0 bases, with 6 bases between them. The CDR3 bases are TGCGCCAGCAGCTTGGTTTCAGCGAACACCGGGGAGCTGTTTTTT. It is translated as CASSLVSANTGELFF.

This chain uses TRBV9 with TRBJ2-3; 8 bases match TRBD2. The CDR3 spans 16 residues. V was clipped by 1 base and J by 8 bases; unmatched bases: 12. Looked up from germline, CDR1 is SGDLS and CDR2 is YYNGEE. This CDR3 is CASSVTSGSWRATQYF. CDR3 nucleotides: TGTGCCAGCAGCGTAACTAGCGGATCCTGGAGGGCTACGCAGTATTTT.

The rearrangement joins TRBV27 to TRBJ1-5, with a tentative D call TRBD1 (5 bases). The CDR3 runs 15 residues. Trimming pared 0 bases from V and 7 bases from J, leaving 13 bases between. In germline, CDR1 is MNHEY, CDR2 SMNVEV (reference sequence). CDR3 sequence (DNA): TGTGCCAGCAGTTTATCGTGGGGGACGGGACAGCCCCAGCATTTT. Its protein is CASSLSWGTGQPQHF.

To note about this clone: The sample carries other DNA sequences with the same CDR3. The V call is TRBV4-1, the J call TRBJ1-3; D is ambiguous. Germline values: CDR1 MGHRA, CDR2 YSYEKL. The CDR3 length is 13 residues. V lost 2 bases to trimming and J lost 2 bases, with 4 bases between them. The CDR3 spells CASSQLAGNTIYF. In DNA form, the CDR3 reads TGCGCCAGCAGCCAACTAGCTGGAAACACCATATATTTT.

This chain links TRBV29-1 with TRBJ2-7; D might be TRBD1 or TRBD2, each matching 5 bases. Germline-derived CDR1 and CDR2 are SQVTM and ANQGSEA. This CDR3 is built from 13 residues. Trimming took 7 bases from V and 2 from J, leaving 15 bases between them. In DNA form, the CDR3 reads TGCAGCGCCGGGGTGGGCAGGGCCTACGAGCAGTACTTC. This encodes CSAGVGRAYEQYF.

The rearrangement joins TRBV7-9 to TRBJ1-2; no reliable D call. Per germline, CDR1 SEHNR and CDR2 FQNEAQ (reference sequence). V lost 1 base and J 7 bases, leaving 10 bases between the germline ends. The CDR3 is 13 residues long. CDR3 sequence: CASSLGSLGGYTF. Here the CDR3 DNA reads TGTGCCAGCAGCTTAGGTAGCCTTGGTGGCTACACCTTC.

This rearrangement joins TRBV18 to TRBJ1-2, with D possibly TRBD1 on 5 matching bases. The CDR3 runs to 15 residues. Per the germline V gene, CDR1 is KGHSH and CDR2 is LQKENI. Between the trimmed V and J ends, which lost 2 bases and 2 bases, there was a span of 12 bases. The CDR3 region has the DNA TGTGCCAGCTCACCATCCAGGGTGGAGAACTATGGCTACACCTTC. The encoded protein is CASSPSRVENYGYTF.

About this clone itself: Other DNA sequences in the same sample also yield this CDR3. The rearrangement joins TRBV6-5 to TRBJ2-1; D is tentatively TRBD1 or TRBD2 (5 bases each). V shed 4 bases and J shed 7 bases, with 17 bases lying between them. Germline V lookup: CDR1 MNHEY, CDR2 SVGAGI. This CDR3 has 15 residues. The CDR3 DNA is TGTGCCAGCAGTTCTCCCGGTCGGTGGGGGAATGAGCAGTTCTTC. This gives the protein CASSSPGRWGNEQFF.

The rearrangement uses TRBV7-8 and TRBJ2-7, with 7 bases identical to TRBD1. V was pared by 1 base and J by 4 bases, with 1 base of the junction left unmatched. CDR1 SGHVS and CDR2 FQNEAQ come from the germline V gene. The CDR3 loop spans 13 amino acids. The CDR3 reads CASSLVTGYEQYF. The CDR3 DNA reads TGTGCCAGCAGCTTAGTGACAGGGTACGAGCAGTACTTC.

The CDR3: CASSKEVRGNEQFF. The CDR3 nucleotides read TGTGCCAGCAGCAAAGAGGTACGGGGGAATGAGCAGTTCTTC. The gene calls are TRBV21-1 and TRBJ2-1; the listed D gene, TRBD2, was not tested against the DNA. TRBV21-1 is assigned pseudogene status. There are 14 residues in the CDR3.

The V and J genes are TRBV18 and TRBJ2-1, with TRBD2 matching 10 bases. The CDR3 sequence is 16 residues long. Germline CDR1 is KGHSH and CDR2 is LQKENI. The V segment lost 0 bases and the J segment 3 bases; nucleotides outside the gene matches: 2. CDR3 region: CASSPPVAGGYNEQFF. The CDR3 DNA follows: TGTGCCAGCTCACCACCGGTAGCGGGAGGCTACAATGAGCAGTTCTTC.

The rearrangement joins TRBV7-9 to TRBJ1-1; D not resolved. V lost 1 base, J lost 3 bases, and 9 bases lay in between. Germline V lookup: CDR1 SEHNR, CDR2 FQNEAQ (reference sequence). CDR3 length equals 14 residues. CDR3 DNA sequence: TGTGCCAGCAGCTTAGGGGCAGGAGACACTGAAGCTTTCTTT. Residues: CASSLGAGDTEAFF.

The rearrangement joins TRBV2 to TRBJ1-2; a possible D gene is TRBD1 (6 bases). Germline assignment: CDR1 SNHLY and CDR2 FYNNEI. The length of the CDR3 is 14 residues. V dropped 6 bases and J dropped 5 bases, with 16 bases sitting between them. The CDR3 is CASSAGTPQYGYTF. The CDR3 DNA reads as TGTGCCAGCAGCGCAGGGACACCTCAATATGGCTACACCTTC.

The rearrangement joins TRBV5-4 to TRBJ2-1, with 8 bases fitting TRBD2. The trim removed 3 bases at V and 8 bases at J, leaving 7 bases unmatched. From germline, CDR1 is SGHNT and CDR2 YYREEE (reference sequence). This CDR3 is built from 14 residues. The DNA for the CDR3 is TGTGCCAGCAGCTCTACTAGCGGCCTTGATGAGCAGTTCTTC. This encodes CASSSTSGLDEQFF.

The V and J genes are TRBV2 and TRBJ2-2; D remains unclear. This CDR3 comprises 16 residues. The germline V gene encodes CDR1 SNHLY and CDR2 FYNNEI. The V end was cut by 2 bases, the J end by 3 bases, with 13 bases between. The CDR3 nucleotides are TGTGCCAGCAGTGAAAGCGCGACTCACTACACCGGGGAGCTGTTTTTT. Translating it yields CASSESATHYTGELFF. Based on the CDR3 plus reference TRBV2 and TRBJ2-2, the full variable domain is EPEVTQTPSHQVTQMGQEVILRCVPISNHLYFYWYRQILGQKVEFLVSFYNNEISEKSEIFDDQFSVERPDGSNFTLKIRSTKLEDSAMYFCASSESATHYTGELFFGEGSRLTVL.

The chain has TRBV7-9 and TRBJ1-5, with TRBD1 as a possible D gene (5 bases). Germline V gene lookup returns CDR1 SEHNR and CDR2 FQNEAQ (reference sequence). The CDR3 spans 17 residues. Trimming shortened V by 0 bases and J by 4 bases, and 16 bases separated the two germline ends. Here the CDR3 DNA reads TGTGCCAGCAGCTTAGCCGGGGACCGCGGGGGGAATCAGCCCCAGCATTTT. This translates into CASSLAGDRGGNQPQHF.

J is TRBJ1-2 and V is TRBV19; no reliable D call. The CDR3 is made up of 10 amino acids. Germline assignment: CDR1 LNHDA and CDR2 SQIVND (reference sequence). CDR3 residues: CPGFNYGYTF. CDR3 DNA: TGTCCAGGATTCAACTATGGCTACACCTTC.

The chain has TRBV7-6 and TRBJ1-2; a weak D match, TRBD1 (6 bases). Germline CDR1 and CDR2: SGHVS and FNYEAQ. V lost 5 bases and J lost 2, with 18 bases in between. The CDR3 consists of 16 residues. CDR3 coding DNA: TGTGCCAGCAGCCCGTACTCCGACAGGTCGAACTATGGCTACACCTTC. It translates to CASSPYSDRSNYGYTF.

The chain combines TRBV9 with TRBJ1-2; possible D gene TRBD1, 6 bases. CDR3 length: 16 amino acids. Germline V gives CDR1 SGDLS, CDR2 YYNGEE. V was pared by 0 bases and J by 7 bases, with 19 bases between. CDR3: CASSVAERLRGGGYTF. DNA of the CDR3: TGTGCCAGCAGCGTAGCTGAGCGGTTAAGAGGGGGTGGCTACACCTTC. The variable domain in full, completed from reference TRBV9 and TRBJ1-2, reads DSGVTQTPKHLITATGQRVTLRCSPRSGDLSVYWYQQSLDQGLQFLIQYYNGEERAKGNILERFSAQQFPDLHSELNLSSLELGDSALYFCASSVAERLRGGGYTFGSGTRLTVV.

The chain recombines TRBV5-1 with TRBJ2-1; D unresolved. Trimming cost V 0 bases and J 0 bases, with 7 bases left between them. CDR3 length: 15 amino acids. Germline V gives CDR1 SGHRS, CDR2 YFSETQ. The CDR3 nucleotides read TGCGCCAGCAGCTTGGGACTCAGCTCCTACAATGAGCAGTTCTTC. It yields the protein CASSLGLSSYNEQFF.

The chain carries TRBV5-5 and TRBJ2-3, with D tentatively TRBD1 (5 bases). Germline-derived CDR1 and CDR2 are SGHKS and YYEKEE (reference sequence). The V end lost 4 bases, the J end lost 7 bases, and 16 bases lay between the germline ends. The CDR3 contains 14 residues. This chain's CDR3 is CASSAYARGNTQYF. The CDR3 coding sequence is TGTGCCAGCAGCGCGTACGCAAGGGGCAATACGCAGTATTTT.

This chain connects TRBV11-2 to TRBJ2-7, with TRBD1 matching over 7 bases. V gave up 3 bases and J gave up 3 bases; unmatched junction bases: 5. This CDR3 is built from 14 residues. CDR1 is SGHAT and CDR2 is FQNNGV in the germline V gene. CDR3 bases: TGTGCCAGCAGCTTCCCGGGACAGCACTACGAGCAGTACTTC. Protein sequence: CASSFPGQHYEQYF.

The chain's CDR3 is CASSQDLTGGRYEQYF. CDR3 nucleotide sequence: TGCGCCAGCAGCCAGGATCTGACAGGGGGCCGATACGAGCAGTACTTC. The chain couples TRBV4-1 to TRBJ2-7; 10 bases are shared with TRBD1. The trim removed 3 bases at V and 4 bases at J, leaving 9 bases unmatched. The CDR3 runs to 16 residues. The germline CDR1 and CDR2 sequences are MGHRA and YSYEKL.

The chain employs TRBV11-2 and TRBJ2-7; D gene unclear. The CDR3 extends over 14 amino acids. Germline-derived CDR1 and CDR2 are SGHAT and FQNNGV. With 1 base removed from V and 4 bases from J, the gap between germline ends came to 11 bases. The CDR3 loop is CASSLVRVRYEQYF. In DNA, the CDR3 is TGTGCCAGCAGCTTAGTACGGGTCAGGTACGAGCAGTACTTC.

The genes are TRBV5-6 and TRBJ1-5; TRBD1 matches at 9 bases. The CDR3 runs 17 residues. With V trimmed by 2 bases and J by 5 bases, 11 bases remained unmatched. From germline, CDR1 is SGHDT and CDR2 YYEEEE. The CDR3 DNA reads TGTGCCAGCAGCTTCGGGACAGGGAACCTTCGGTATCAGCCCCAGCATTTT. Amino acid sequence: CASSFGTGNLRYQPQHF.

The J gene is TRBJ2-1, the V gene TRBV27, with D perhaps matching TRBD2 (6 bases). With 6 bases removed from V and 5 bases from J, the gap between germline ends came to 14 bases. The CDR3 totals 14 residues. Germline CDR1 MNHEY, CDR2 SMNVEV (reference sequence). CDR3 in amino acids: CASRLGRLDNEQFF. DNA for the CDR3: TGTGCCAGCAGGCTAGGACGACTAGACAATGAGCAGTTCTTC.